Following are 32 T cell receptor beta chains from one sample sequenced in a study of blood T cells in healthy people across ages. The use of a sample-barcoded 5' primer and a J-beta primer mix characterized a second PCR of roughly 7 to 12 cycles. TCRdb ran MiXCR on the 5' RACE reads and lists one entry per CDR3 protein. The data contain some 710,000 distinct CDR3 sequences, 35% to 50% of them seen just once; the ten biggest clones take up 15% to 20%. Sequences were obtained from blood. These receptors all come from a man at least 80 years old in good health.

This chain links TRBV6-2 or TRBV6-3 with TRBJ2-1; maybe TRBD2 (5 bases). The germline gives CDR1 MNHEY, CDR2 SVGEGT. V was clipped by 5 bases and J by 5 bases, with 13 bases between them. There are 14 residues in the CDR3. The CDR3 reads CASSAGVADNEQFF. For the CDR3, the DNA is TGTGCCAGCAGTGCCGGGGTCGCCGACAATGAGCAGTTCTTC.

V and J are TRBV4-3 and TRBJ2-7, with D perhaps TRBD1 (5 bases). This CDR3 spans 14 amino acids. Germline V lookup: CDR1 LGHNA, CDR2 YSLEER. Trimming pared 5 bases from V and 2 bases from J, leaving 13 bases between. CDR3 in amino acids: CASSSDTAAYEQYF. The CDR3 coding sequence is TGCGCCAGCAGCTCGGACACGGCCGCCTACGAGCAGTACTTC.

The chain couples TRBV6-1 to TRBJ2-5; 10 bases fit TRBD2. V lost 8 bases to trimming and J lost 11 bases; unmatched junction nucleotides: 26. The CDR3 consists of 18 residues. The germline CDR1 and CDR2 sequences are MNHNS and SASEGT. Written as DNA, the CDR3 is TGTGCCAGCCGACTCAAGCGGGAGGGACCTTCTTTTGGGGGTGAGCAGTACTTC. Translation: CASRLKREGPSFGGEQYF.

This chain joins TRBV29-1 and TRBJ1-4, with D hard to call. The CDR3 totals 12 residues. Trimming cost V 7 bases and J 5 bases, with 11 bases left between them. Germline V gene lookup returns CDR1 SQVTM and CDR2 ANQGSEA. For the CDR3, the DNA is TGCAGCGCTGCCCCAGACAATGAAAAACTGTTTTTT. Amino acid sequence: CSAAPDNEKLFF.

The rearrangement links TRBV28 to TRBJ2-3, with a possible D match to TRBD1 (6 bases). There are 19 residues in the CDR3. The germline V and J ends were trimmed by 0 bases and 2 bases, with 21 bases remaining between them. CDR1 and CDR2 (germline): MDHEN, SYDVKM. The CDR3 spells CASSLWWTANTNPTDTQYF. For the CDR3, the DNA is TGTGCCAGCAGTTTATGGTGGACAGCGAATACAAACCCCACAGATACGCAGTATTTT.

The CDR3 sequence: CAASWGEIEETQYF. In DNA, the CDR3 is TGTGCCGCCTCCTGGGGGGAGATCGAAGAGACCCAGTACTTC. The J gene is TRBJ2-4, the V gene TRBV6-1; D might be TRBD2 (6 bases). The closer fit of TRBJ2-5 to the DNA end suggests the J call may be wrong. CDR1 is MNHNS, CDR2 SASEGT, per germline. The CDR3 loop spans 14 amino acids.

The chain has TRBV27 and TRBJ1-4; D gene ambiguous. Trimming stripped 4 bases from V and 5 bases from J, with 5 bases between. The CDR3 extends over 12 amino acids. Germline lookup yields CDR1 MNHEY and CDR2 SMNVEV (reference sequence). The CDR3 spells CASSSGNEKLFF. The CDR3 nucleotides read TGTGCCAGCAGTTCGGGGAATGAAAAACTGTTTTTT. The variable domain in full, with the rest retrieved from reference TRBV27 and TRBJ1-4, is EAQVTQNPRYLITVTGKKLTVTCSQNMNHEYMSWYRQDPGLGLRQIYYSMNVEVTDKGDVPEGYKVSRKEKRNFPLILESPSPNQTSLYFCASSSGNEKLFFGSGTQLSVL.

V and J are TRBV28 and TRBJ1-2; no firm D call. CDR1 and CDR2 from the germline V gene are MDHEN and SYDVKM. The CDR3 sequence is 13 residues long. V lost 5 bases and J lost 4, with 11 bases in between. Written as DNA, the CDR3 is TGTGCCAGCAGTCCGGCCGAGAGCTATGGCTACACCTTC. Its protein is CASSPAESYGYTF.

About this clonotype itself: With a much larger clone just one base away, this may be a read error. V gene TRBV6-2 or TRBV6-3 combines with J gene TRBJ2-4, with D hard to call. This CDR3 is built from 13 residues. The ends were cut back, 6 bases at V and 12 bases at J, with 18 bases in the middle. The germline V gene encodes CDR1 MNHEY and CDR2 SVGEGT. CDR3: CASSPPYLNPQYF. DNA of the CDR3: TGTGCCAGCAGCCCCCCCTACCTTAATCCTCAGTACTTC.

The rearrangement links TRBV4-1 to TRBJ1-1, with a possible D match to TRBD1 (5 bases). Trimming removed 5 bases at V and 9 bases at J, with 16 bases between. There are 13 residues in the CDR3. Per the germline V gene, CDR1 is MGHRA and CDR2 is YSYEKL. The DNA of the CDR3 is TGCGCCAGCAGCGACACAACAGGATCCCAAGCTTTCTTT. It specifies CASSDTTGSQAFF.

The chain is built from TRBV20-1 and TRBJ2-3; 9 positions agree with TRBD2. The CDR3 is 15 residues long. The germline CDR1 and CDR2 sequences are DFQATT and SNEGSKA (reference sequence). The ends lost 1 base at V and 2 bases at J; junction bases unmatched: 4. In DNA form, the CDR3 reads TGCAGTGCTAGAGCATCTAGCGGGGACACAGATACGCAGTATTTT. It is translated as CSARASSGDTDTQYF.

The chain carries TRBV7-2 and TRBJ2-1; perhaps TRBD2 as D (6 bases). Deletions cut 5 bases from V and 5 bases from J, with 10 bases between. This CDR3 is built from 13 residues. CDR1 and CDR2 (germline): SGHTA, FQGNSA. The CDR3 reads CASSGGAHNEQFF. The CDR3, as DNA: TGTGCCAGCAGCGGCGGGGCCCACAATGAGCAGTTCTTC.

This clonotype was recorded at least ten times. The chain uses TRBV28 and TRBJ2-3; the D gene is possibly TRBD1 (5 bases). The CDR3 consists of 16 residues. V was cut by 2 bases and J by 2 bases, with 14 bases left in between. From germline, CDR1 is MDHEN and CDR2 SYDVKM. The CDR3 region is CASSLGPTVLTDTQYF. The DNA for the CDR3 is TGTGCCAGCAGTTTAGGGCCGACAGTCCTCACAGATACGCAGTATTTT.

Regarding this clonotype: Possible read error: a much larger clone is one base away. This rearrangement joins TRBV20-1 to TRBJ2-1; D is undetermined. Germline V lookup: CDR1 DFQATT, CDR2 SNEGSKA (reference sequence). The V end was cut by 0 bases, the J end by 4 bases, with 13 bases between. The CDR3 spans 15 residues. The CDR3 reads CSARDPKVDYNEQFF. The CDR3 bases are TGCAGTGCTAGAGATCCCAAGGTAGATTACAATGAGCAGTTCTTC.

This rearrangement joins TRBV29-1 to TRBJ2-1; 9 positions match TRBD2. V was clipped by 5 bases and J by 13 bases; unmatched bases: 21. The CDR3 has 16 amino acids. From germline, CDR1 is SQVTM and CDR2 ANQGSEA. CDR3 amino acids: CSVRSGGRALGETQFF. The CDR3 DNA reads TGCAGCGTTCGTTCGGGCGGGAGGGCCCTTGGAGAGACCCAGTTCTTC.

This clonotype was detected ten times or more. With a much larger clone just one base away, this may be a read error. The chain links TRBV24-1 to TRBJ2-5; tentative D call: TRBD2 (6 bases). V shed 3 bases and J shed 11 bases, with 15 bases lying between them. The CDR3 runs 13 residues. Germline lookup yields CDR1 KGHDR and CDR2 SFDVKD. Here the CDR3 DNA reads TGTGCCACCAGTGATGCCGGGAGAGGTGAGCAGTACTTC. Its protein is CATSDAGRGEQYF.

The CDR3 region has the DNA TGTGCCACCGGCGACCGGGACAGAAACACAGATACGCAGTATTTT. Its protein is CATGDRDRNTDTQYF. The gene calls are TRBV24-1 and TRBJ2-3, with 7 nucleotides matching TRBD1. CDR3 size: 15 residues. Germline V gene lookup returns CDR1 KGHDR and CDR2 SFDVKD. V gave up 9 bases and J gave up 2 bases; unmatched junction bases: 10.

The CDR3 loop is CASSPVQGSSYEQYF. For the CDR3, the DNA is TGTGCCAGCAGCCCGGTACAGGGAAGCTCCTACGAGCAGTACTTC. The chain uses TRBV6-1 and TRBJ2-7; a possible D gene is TRBD1 (6 bases). The CDR3 covers 15 residues. The V end lost 6 bases, the J end lost 0 bases, and 15 bases lay between the germline ends. CDR1 is MNHNS and CDR2 is SASEGT in the germline V gene.

J is TRBJ2-1 and V is TRBV9; 9 nucleotides agree with TRBD2. The CDR3 covers 16 residues. V lost 0 bases, J lost 5 bases, and 6 bases stayed unmatched. Germline-derived CDR1 and CDR2 are SGDLS and YYNGEE. The CDR3 region has the DNA TGTGCCAGCAGCGTAGGAGAATTAGCGGGAGACAATGAGCAGTTCTTC. It translates to CASSVGELAGDNEQFF.

With respect to this clonotype: A much larger clone is a single base away; this may be a read error. The J gene is TRBJ2-5, the V gene TRBV9; D may be TRBD2 (6 bases). This CDR3 is 14 amino acids long. The germline gives CDR1 SGDLS, CDR2 YYNGEE. The V gene lost 0 bases and the J gene lost 5 bases, with 11 bases spanning the gap. CDR3 residues: CASSVGGTLETQYF. CDR3 bases: TGTGCCAGCAGCGTAGGAGGGACTTTGGAGACCCAGTACTTC.

The J gene is TRBJ2-3, the V gene TRBV7-9; tentatively, D is TRBD1 or TRBD2 (6 bases each). Per germline, CDR1 SEHNR and CDR2 FQNEAQ (reference sequence). The CDR3 has 16 amino acids. Trimming removed 1 base at V and 14 bases at J, with 25 bases between. CDR3 nucleotides: TGTGCCAGCAGCTTAGGGGATGATGGGGGGCACAGATACGCGTATTTT. It specifies CASSLGDDGGHRYAYF.

The chain uses TRBV7-3 and TRBJ2-3; 8 positions match TRBD2. The CDR3 has 17 residues. The V gene's germline CDR1 is SGHTA and CDR2 FQGTGA. V shed 4 bases and J 5 bases; nucleotides not matched to a gene: 14. CDR3 sequence: CASSSPGAAGERDTQYF. The CDR3 DNA is TGTGCCAGCAGCTCTCCGGGGGCAGCGGGAGAACGAGATACGCAGTATTTT.

This chain uses TRBV7-3 with TRBJ2-3; no clear D gene. Germline CDR1 SGHTA, CDR2 FQGTGA. This CDR3 is 13 amino acids long. V was clipped by 5 bases and J by 8 bases, with 14 bases between them. CDR3 sequence reads: CASSREDQGTQYF. The DNA for the CDR3 is TGTGCCAGCAGCCGCGAAGATCAAGGTACGCAGTATTTT.

This clonotype was found a few times. The rearrangement uses TRBV20-1 and TRBJ2-1; a weak D match, TRBD2 (6 bases). Looked up from germline, CDR1 is DFQATT and CDR2 is SNEGSKA (reference sequence). The CDR3 length is 12 residues. V was trimmed by 7 bases and J by 5 bases, leaving 12 bases between them. CDR3 DNA sequence: TGCAGTGTGCGGGACCCTCACAATGAGCAGTTCTTC. Translation gives CSVRDPHNEQFF.

The chain combines TRBV10-3 with TRBJ1-6; D is ambiguous. The CDR3 runs 14 residues. Germline V gene sequence: CDR1 ENHRY, CDR2 SYGVKD. V was cut by 6 bases and J by 7 bases, with 13 bases left in between. The CDR3 loop reads CAIRGSFGNSPLHF. The CDR3 DNA reads TGTGCCATCAGGGGGTCCTTTGGCAATTCACCCCTCCACTTT.

The chain employs TRBV10-3 and TRBJ2-6; D unclear. V was cut by 4 bases and J by 4 bases, with 5 bases left in between. CDR3 length: 13 residues. Germline V gene lookup returns CDR1 ENHRY and CDR2 SYGVKD. The CDR3 coding sequence is TGTGCCATCAGTGTAGGGGGGGCCAACGTCCTGACTTTC. This sequence encodes CAISVGGANVLTF.

J is TRBJ1-3 and V is TRBV6-6; no reliable D call. The CDR3 has 15 residues. V was pared by 7 bases and J by 0 bases, with 13 bases between. Germline V gene data show CDR1 as MNHNY and CDR2 as SVGAGI (reference sequence). CDR3 in DNA: TGTGCCAGCACCTACGGAGACACCTCTGGAAACACCATATATTTT. This encodes CASTYGDTSGNTIYF.

V gene TRBV4-1 combines with J gene TRBJ2-1; D gene unclear. Trimming removed 3 bases at V and 8 bases at J, with 14 bases between. Germline V lookup: CDR1 MGHRA, CDR2 YSYEKL. CDR3 length: 14 amino acids. CDR3 residues: CASSHARSLHEQFF. In DNA form, the CDR3 reads TGCGCCAGCAGCCACGCTAGGTCCCTACATGAGCAGTTCTTC.

The table lists this clonotype with many counts. V and J are TRBV12-3 or TRBV12-4 and TRBJ2-1, with TRBD1 identical over 12 bases. V lost 6 bases to trimming and J lost 9 bases; unmatched junction nucleotides: 12. The CDR3 consists of 16 residues. The CDR3 DNA reads as TGTGCCAGCAGCCGTTACCGGGACAGGGGGCCTAGTGAGCAGTTCTTC. As protein: CASSRYRDRGPSEQFF.

In its sample, this clonotype was seen many times. V usage is TRBV20-1 and J usage is TRBJ2-1, with 9 bases matching TRBD2. Germline CDR1 DFQATT, CDR2 SNEGSKA (reference sequence). The length of the CDR3 is 15 residues. The junction had 3 bases not matched to a gene; V was cut back by 3 bases and J by 0 bases. DNA for the CDR3: TGCAGTGCTAGCCCGACTAGCGGCTCCTACAATGAGCAGTTCTTC. Translated, it gives CSASPTSGSYNEQFF.

This clonotype showed up just a few times. The CDR3 region has the DNA TGTGCCAGCAGCAAAGTTGGGGGTAGGAGGGGAGATACGCAGTATTTT. Translating gives CASSKVGGRRGDTQYF. The chain combines TRBV21-1 with TRBJ2-3; the table gives TRBD2 as D, unverified against the DNA. TRBV21-1 is designated a pseudogene. The CDR3 runs 16 residues.

This clonotype was seen a handful of times. This chain joins TRBV12-3 or TRBV12-4 and TRBJ2-1; 9 bases agree with TRBD2. The CDR3 loop spans 14 amino acids. J gave up 4 bases and V 7 bases, and 5 bases lay outside the gene matches. The chain's CDR3 is CASTPSGTYNEQFF. The CDR3 DNA sequence: TGTGCCAGCACCCCTAGCGGGACATACAATGAGCAGTTCTTC.